A selection of T cell receptor beta chains follows, all from one sample in a study of shared T cell receptors in the human thymus. The protocol was immunoSEQ multiplex PCR, while the TCRdb copy is restricted to in-frame clones and leaves out a portion. The table shows 450,000 to 650,000 clones, with around 78% occurring only once. Another study also made use of these data, one on human thymus T cells.

The source material was thymocytes. The receptors derive from a boy younger than two with a congenital heart defect. The CDR3 runs from the conserved cysteine through the conserved F or W. D genes are given only for firm matches. Size is omitted from some rows. Given values are once, few, many or a class for expanded clones.

clone_size,d_call,v_call,j_call,cdr3_aa,cdr3_nt
.,TRBD2,TRBV13,TRBJ2-7,CASSARGTSGSYEQYF,TGTGCCAGCAGCGCCCGGGGGACTAGCGGTTCCTACGAGCAGTACTTC
few,.,TRBV28,TRBJ2-7,CASQIGLRGRGTYEQYF,TGTGCCAGCCAGATAGGACTAAGGGGGAGGGGGACCTACGAGCAGTACTTC
.,TRBD2,TRBV7-6,TRBJ2-1,CASSLLAGYNEQFF,TGTGCCAGCAGCTTACTAGCGGGCTACAATGAGCAGTTCTTC
.,TRBD1,TRBV27,TRBJ2-4,CASSSTGGSGNIQYF,TGTGCCAGCAGTTCGACAGGGGGCTCGGGGAACATTCAGTACTTC
.,TRBD1,TRBV7-2,TRBJ1-5,CASSPQGAGQPQHF,TGTGCCAGCAGCCCACAGGGGGCTGGTCAGCCCCAGCATTTT
.,TRBD2,TRBV6-6,TRBJ2-1,CASTGTSGNDNEQFF,TGTGCCAGCACTGGGACTAGCGGGAATGACAATGAGCAGTTCTTC
.,TRBD2,TRBV7-9,TRBJ2-3,CASSQGLALFDTQYF,TGTGCCAGCAGCCAGGGACTAGCGTTGTTCGATACGCAGTATTTT
.,TRBD2,TRBV4-3,TRBJ2-3,CASSQDWGGVAGRGPGTDTQYF,TGCGCCAGCAGCCAAGATTGGGGCGGGGTAGCGGGGAGGGGACCAGGCACAGATACGCAGTATTTT
.,TRBD2,TRBV30,TRBJ2-3,CAWSVEGREKGTDTQYF,TGTGCCTGGAGTGTAGAAGGGCGGGAGAAGGGCACAGATACGCAGTATTTT
.,TRBD2,TRBV5-1,TRBJ2-1,CASSLGGGVDYNEQFF,TGCGCCAGCAGCTTGGGGGGGGGAGTCGACTACAATGAGCAGTTCTTC
few,TRBD2,TRBV19,TRBJ2-2,CASKYGLADTGELFF,TGTGCCAGTAAATACGGACTAGCGGACACCGGGGAGCTGTTTTTT
once,TRBD1,TRBV2,TRBJ2-6,CASRGGQGAPSHVLTF,TGTGCCAGCAGGGGAGGACAGGGGGCGCCCTCTCACGTCCTGACTTTC
.,TRBD2,TRBV7-7,TRBJ2-7,CASSLAPDSSGDSYEQYF,TGTGCCAGCAGCTTAGCCCCCGACTCTAGCGGTGATTCCTACGAGCAGTACTTC
.,.,TRBV23-1,TRBJ2-7,CASSQFPPPGEQYF,TGCGCCAGCAGTCAATTCCCCCCCCCGGGCGAGCAGTACTTC
.,TRBD1,TRBV27,TRBJ2-1,CASSPLDRAYNEQFF,TGTGCCAGCAGTCCCTTGGACAGGGCCTACAATGAGCAGTTCTTC
.,.,TRBV12-5,TRBJ2-3,CASGFPTGSDTQYF,TGTGCTAGTGGGTTCCCGACAGGTTCGGATACGCAGTATTTT
.,.,TRBV19,TRBJ1-1,CASSAGAENTEAFF,TGTGCCAGTAGTGCGGGGGCGGAGAACACTGAAGCTTTCTTT
.,TRBD2,TRBV6-5,TRBJ2-7,CASSSASSGLNYEQYF,TGTGCCAGCAGTTCGGCCTCTAGCGGCCTAAACTACGAGCAGTACTTC
.,TRBD2,TRBV11-2,TRBJ2-1,CASSLDSGVWDEQFF,TGTGCCAGCAGCTTAGATAGCGGGGTCTGGGATGAGCAGTTCTTC
.,.,TRBV7-2,TRBJ2-5,CASSRPQGPQETQYF,TGTGCCAGCAGCCGCCCCCAGGGGCCCCAAGAGACCCAGTACTTC
.,TRBD2,TRBV4-3,TRBJ2-1,CASSRGGASGRNNEQFF,TGCGCCAGCAGCCGGGGAGGGGCTAGCGGGAGAAATAATGAGCAGTTCTTC
.,.,TRBV4-2,TRBJ2-1,CASSQGALDGPYNEQFF,TGTGCCAGCAGCCAAGGCGCTTTAGATGGGCCCTACAATGAGCAGTTCTTC
.,.,TRBV9,TRBJ2-7,CASSVYGGSGYEQYF,TGTGCCAGCAGCGTATATGGTGGGAGTGGATACGAGCAGTACTTC
.,TRBD2,TRBV13,TRBJ2-7,CASSLRSGRTFTYEQYF,TGTGCCAGCAGCTTACGTAGCGGGAGGACATTCACCTACGAGCAGTACTTC
.,TRBD2,TRBV6-5,TRBJ2-7,CASSYSRLAAHEQYF,TGTGCCAGCAGTTACTCGAGACTAGCGGCCCACGAGCAGTACTTC
.,TRBD1,TRBV25-1,TRBJ2-1,CASSGGQGRNEQFF,TGTGCCAGCAGTGGGGGACAGGGAAGGAATGAGCAGTTCTTC
few,TRBD1,TRBV7-9,TRBJ1-2,CASSGTVNYGYTF,TGTGCCAGCAGCGGGACAGTCAACTATGGCTACACCTTC
few,TRBD1,TRBV11-3,TRBJ2-7,CASSPTGDYEQYF,TGTGCCAGCAGCCCCACAGGGGATTACGAGCAGTACTTC
.,TRBD1,TRBV29-1,TRBJ1-2,CSVGQGAGGYTF,TGCAGCGTTGGACAGGGGGCGGGGGGCTACACCTTC
.,TRBD2,TRBV4-1,TRBJ2-3,CASSQAVGELAGGTDTQYF,TGCGCCAGCAGCCAAGCAGTAGGGGAACTAGCGGGGGGCACAGATACGCAGTATTTT
few,.,TRBV28,TRBJ2-1,CASSSSPNEQFF,TGTGCCAGCAGTTCTAGCCCCAATGAGCAGTTCTTC
.,TRBD1,TRBV19,TRBJ1-5,CASSARGRGNQPQHF,TGTGCCAGTAGTGCCAGGGGGCGAGGCAATCAGCCCCAGCATTTT
.,TRBD2,TRBV28,TRBJ2-7,CASSLTSSGGRAEQYF,TGTGCCAGCAGTTTAACGTCCTCTGGCGGGAGGGCCGAGCAGTACTTC
.,TRBD2,TRBV10-3,TRBJ2-7,CATVPSGGSEYEQYF,TGTGCCACCGTCCCATCCGGCGGGAGCGAGTACGAGCAGTACTTC
.,TRBD1,TRBV30,TRBJ2-6,CAWKRDRGLSGANVLTF,TGTGCCTGGAAACGGGACAGGGGACTCTCTGGGGCCAACGTCCTGACTTTC
.,TRBD2,TRBV30,TRBJ2-2,CAWSPNPQREGIGELFF,TGTGCCTGGAGTCCTAACCCACAGCGGGAGGGGATCGGGGAGCTGTTTTTT
.,TRBD2,TRBV27,TRBJ2-5,CASSFEGQGRTSGSQETQYF,TGTGCCAGCAGTTTTGAGGGACAGGGACGGACTAGCGGGAGCCAGGAGACCCAGTACTTC
.,TRBD2,TRBV5-6,TRBJ2-3,CASSRPSTKREGPRDTQYF,TGTGCCAGCAGCCGCCCCTCTACTAAGCGGGAGGGCCCGAGAGATACGCAGTATTTT
.,.,TRBV2,TRBJ1-1,CARQGGNTEAFF,TGTGCCAGACAGGGCGGAAACACTGAAGCTTTCTTT
.,TRBD1,TRBV5-6,TRBJ2-3,CASSRLDRGNRTDTQYF,TGTGCCAGCAGCCGATTGGACAGGGGGAATCGCACAGATACGCAGTATTTT
.,.,TRBV28,TRBJ2-2,CASSTPGAANTGELFF,TGTGCCAGCAGTACACCAGGGGCCGCGAACACCGGGGAGCTGTTTTTT
.,.,TRBV4-3,TRBJ2-7,CASSQDVPDNSYEQYF,TGCGCCAGCAGCCAAGATGTGCCGGACAACTCCTACGAGCAGTACTTC
few,TRBD1,TRBV9,TRBJ2-3,CASSVGGQGATPDTQYF,TGTGCCAGCAGCGTAGGAGGGCAGGGGGCAACCCCAGATACGCAGTATTTT
.,.,TRBV28,TRBJ2-5,CASSFGGSQYF,TGTGCCAGCAGTTTTGGAGGGTCCCAGTACTTC
.,TRBD1,TRBV27,TRBJ1-2,CASSFGTDYGYTF,TGTGCCAGCAGTTTTGGGACAGACTATGGCTACACCTTC
.,TRBD2,TRBV10-3,TRBJ2-3,CAISESGLDADTQYF,TGTGCCATCAGTGAGTCTGGACTAGACGCAGATACGCAGTATTTT
.,TRBD1,TRBV7-9,TRBJ1-1,CASSLRRGRWTEAFF,TGTGCCAGCAGCTTACGCAGGGGGCGCTGGACTGAAGCTTTCTTT
.,TRBD2,TRBV5-1,TRBJ2-7,CASSLAGLAVYEQYF,TGCGCCAGCAGCTTGGCGGGACTAGCGGTCTACGAGCAGTACTTC
.,TRBD2,TRBV7-8,TRBJ2-2,CASSLLAGLTGELFF,TGTGCCAGCAGCTTACTAGCGGGCCTCACCGGGGAGCTGTTTTTT
.,.,TRBV4-1,TRBJ2-5,CASSQGAPNETQYF,TGCGCCAGCAGCCAGGGGGCGCCAAATGAGACCCAGTACTTC